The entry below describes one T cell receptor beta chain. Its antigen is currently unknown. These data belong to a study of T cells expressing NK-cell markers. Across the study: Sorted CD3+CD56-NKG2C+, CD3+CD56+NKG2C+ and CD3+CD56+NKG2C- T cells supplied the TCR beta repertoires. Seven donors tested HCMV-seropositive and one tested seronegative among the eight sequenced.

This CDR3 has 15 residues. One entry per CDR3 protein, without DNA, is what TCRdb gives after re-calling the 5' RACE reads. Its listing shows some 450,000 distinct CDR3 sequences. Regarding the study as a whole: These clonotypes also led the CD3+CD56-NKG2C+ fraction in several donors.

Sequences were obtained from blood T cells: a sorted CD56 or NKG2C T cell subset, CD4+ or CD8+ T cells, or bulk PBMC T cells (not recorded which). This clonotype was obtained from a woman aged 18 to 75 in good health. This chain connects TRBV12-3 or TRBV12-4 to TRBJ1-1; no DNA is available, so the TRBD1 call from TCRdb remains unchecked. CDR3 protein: CASRISGLLNTEAFF.